This T cell receptor beta chain came from a study of cytomegalovirus exposure and HLA in healthy donors. Study-level results: Researchers counted over 150 TCR beta chains as cytomegalovirus-associated.

Details on this clone: Its antigen is not known.

The CDR3 length is 16 residues. CDR1 SGHAT and CDR2 FQNNGV come from the germline V gene. The ends lost 3 bases at V and 3 bases at J; junction bases unmatched: 8. Sequencing used immunoSEQ multiplex PCR; TCRdb keeps in-frame clones, though not all of them. The sample yields 230,000 or so clones, around 90% seen once. V is TRBV11-2 and J is TRBJ2-5; 9 bases align to TRBD2. The sequence was obtained from a woman in her late teens or twenties in good health and CMV-seronegative. What was sequenced was PBMCs. The CDR3 DNA reads as TGTGCCAGCAGCTTCGTGGATCCTAGCGGGAAAGAGACCCAGTACTTC. Its protein is CASSFVDPSGKETQYF.